This entry lists 19 T cell receptor beta chains sequenced from one sample in a study of T cell responses to AZD1222 COVID-19 vaccine. The repertoire was sequenced with immunoSEQ multiplex PCR; TCRdb's copy has only in-frame clones and lacks some. Among more than 110,000 clones listed, 90% to 95% were seen once. This sample comprised peripheral blood, obtained on day 0 of AZD1222 vaccination. The receptors originated from an adult in good health.

V and J are TRBV6-5 and TRBJ1-5; D is undetermined. V lost 7 bases and J 0 bases, leaving 13 bases between the germline ends. Germline CDR1 MNHEY, CDR2 SVGAGI. There are 15 residues in the CDR3. In DNA, the CDR3 is TGTGCCAGCATCGACCGGGGTTATAGCAATCAGCCCCAGCATTTT. Translated, it gives CASIDRGYSNQPQHF.

In regard to this clone: The sample has other DNA sequences that encode this CDR3 too. The chain recombines TRBV29-1 with TRBJ1-2; TRBD1 matches 7 bases. This CDR3 region has 11 residues. Trimming at V came to 4 bases and at J to 6 bases, leaving 2 bases not matched to a gene. Germline CDR1 SQVTM, CDR2 ANQGSEA. In DNA, the CDR3 is TGCAGCGTTGGACAGGGAGATGGCTACACCTTC. Its protein product is CSVGQGDGYTF.

This clone was seen only a few times. The chain uses TRBV6-5 and TRBJ1-1, with D unresolved. V shed 8 bases and J shed 5 bases, with 18 bases lying between them. The germline CDR1 and CDR2 sequences are MNHEY and SVGAGI. There are 14 residues in the CDR3. This chain's CDR3 is CASLPERWGTEAFF. DNA for the CDR3: TGTGCCAGCCTCCCAGAAAGATGGGGAACTGAAGCTTTCTTT.

This rearrangement joins TRBV19 to TRBJ2-7; D is unresolved. This CDR3 spans 14 amino acids. From germline, CDR1 is LNHDA and CDR2 SQIVND (reference sequence). Between the trimmed V and J ends, which lost 7 bases and 1 base, there was a span of 14 bases. For the CDR3, the DNA is TGTGCCAGTAAAGTGAGGACGGCTTCCTACGAGCAGTACTTC. Translation: CASKVRTASYEQYF.

This chain joins TRBV28 and TRBJ2-7, with TRBD1 matching 9 bases. Unmatched junction bases numbered 18, after V lost 9 bases and J lost 3 bases. Germline values: CDR1 MDHEN, CDR2 SYDVKM. This CDR3 has 17 residues. Written as DNA, the CDR3 is TGTGCCAGGGAGGGATCCGGGGGACAGGGTATAATCTACGAGCAGTACTTC. Translated: CAREGSGGQGIIYEQYF. The whole variable domain, filled in from reference TRBV28 and TRBJ2-7, reads DVKVTQSSRYLVKRTGEKVFLECVQDMDHENMFWYRQDPGLGLRLIYFSYDVKMKEKGDIPEGYSVSREKKERFSLILESASTNQTSMYLCAREGSGGQGIIYEQYFGPGTRLTVT.

The rearrangement joins TRBV12-5 to TRBJ2-5; D may be TRBD2 (6 bases). Trimming shortened V by 3 bases and J by 5 bases, and 10 bases separated the two germline ends. CDR1 is LGHNT and CDR2 is FRNRAP in the germline V gene. The CDR3 is made up of 13 amino acids. The CDR3 loop reads CASGFPGGETQYF. CDR3 coding DNA: TGTGCTAGTGGTTTCCCTGGAGGGGAGACCCAGTACTTC.

V is TRBV7-2 and J is TRBJ1-5; D perhaps matches TRBD1 (6 bases). From germline, CDR1 is SGHTA and CDR2 FQGNSA. This CDR3 region has 15 residues. The germline V and J ends were trimmed by 5 bases and 0 bases, with 11 bases remaining between them. The CDR3 reads CASSPAQGSNQPQHF. CDR3 DNA sequence: TGTGCCAGCAGCCCCGCACAGGGTAGCAATCAGCCCCAGCATTTT.

This chain joins TRBV27 and TRBJ1-2; D is ambiguous. Per the germline V gene, CDR1 is MNHEY and CDR2 is SMNVEV (reference sequence). Trimming removed 5 bases at V and 8 bases at J, with 15 bases between. The CDR3 extends over 13 amino acids. CDR3 DNA: TGTGCCAGCAGTCCCCGTGGAGGTCGGGGCTACACCTTC. Its protein is CASSPRGGRGYTF.

The chain carries TRBV28 and TRBJ1-6; 9 bases map to TRBD1. The CDR3 sequence is 13 residues long. V lost 8 bases to trimming and J lost 9 bases; unmatched junction nucleotides: 5. Germline V gene sequence: CDR1 MDHEN, CDR2 SYDVKM. CDR3 amino acids: CASGGQGISPLHF. CDR3 nucleotide sequence: TGTGCCAGCGGGGGACAGGGTATTTCACCCCTCCACTTT.

V is TRBV28 and J is TRBJ2-7; possibly TRBD2 for D (6 bases). V lost 6 bases, J lost 2 bases, and 23 bases lay in between. The CDR3 has 17 residues. In germline, CDR1 is MDHEN, CDR2 SYDVKM. CDR3 residues: CASSPLYVLRGAYEQYF. In DNA form, the CDR3 reads TGTGCCAGCAGCCCCCTTTATGTATTGCGCGGGGCCTACGAGCAGTACTTC.

J is TRBJ2-7 and V is TRBV18; 7 bases agree with TRBD1. The J segment lost 4 bases and the V segment lost 6 bases, leaving 0 bases of the junction unmatched. CDR3 length: 11 amino acids. Germline loops: CDR1 KGHSH, CDR2 LQKENI. The CDR3, as DNA: TGTGCCAGCTCGGACAGGTACGAGCAGTACTTC. The encoded protein is CASSDRYEQYF.

The chain has TRBV5-1 and TRBJ1-6; D gene uncertain. Germline V gene sequence: CDR1 SGHRS, CDR2 YFSETQ. CDR3 length: 12 amino acids. The V end lost 2 bases, the J end lost 10 bases, and 7 bases lay between the germline ends. The CDR3 DNA reads TGCGCCAGCAGCTTTGGTGGGTCACCCCTCCACTTT. Translating gives CASSFGGSPLHF. The whole variable domain, filled in from reference TRBV5-1 and TRBJ1-6, reads KAGVTQTPRYLIKTRGQQVTLSCSPISGHRSVSWYQQTPGQGLQFLFEYFSETQRNKGNFPGRFSGRQFSNSRSEMNVSTLELGDSALYLCASSFGGSPLHFGNGTRLTVT.

This chain links TRBV10-2 with TRBJ2-3; 8 nucleotides align to TRBD2. The germline gives CDR1 WSHSY, CDR2 SAAADI. CDR3 length: 13 residues. The junction had 4 bases not matched to a gene; V was cut back by 8 bases and J by 3 bases. The CDR3 DNA reads as TGCGCCAGCGAAGGCGGGAGGACAGATACGCAGTATTTT. Translation: CASEGGRTDTQYF.

The rearrangement uses TRBV19 and TRBJ1-5; D might be TRBD1 (5 bases). The germline V gene has CDR1 LNHDA and CDR2 SQIVND (reference sequence). The CDR3 length is 14 residues. Trimming took 5 bases from V and 4 from J, leaving 12 bases between them. The CDR3 here is CASSAGWGNQPQHF. For the CDR3, the DNA is TGTGCCAGTAGTGCGGGATGGGGGAATCAGCCCCAGCATTTT. The full variable domain, rest sourced from reference TRBV19 and TRBJ1-5, is DGGITQSPKYLFRKEGQNVTLSCEQNLNHDAMYWYRQDPGQGLRLIYYSQIVNDFQKGDIAEGYSVSREKKESFPLTVTSAQKNPTAFYLCASSAGWGNQPQHFGDGTRLSIL.

V gene TRBV7-2 combines with J gene TRBJ1-6; D gene uncertain. CDR1 SGHTA and CDR2 FQGNSA come from the germline V gene. Trimming shortened V by 7 bases and J by 0 bases, and 10 bases separated the two germline ends. The CDR3 contains 15 residues. The CDR3 protein is CASTLRSSYNSPLHF. DNA for the CDR3: TGTGCCAGCACCCTACGGAGCTCCTATAATTCACCCCTCCACTTT.

The rearrangement joins TRBV5-1 to TRBJ1-1, with D possibly TRBD1 on 5 matching bases. The CDR3 contains 14 residues. The V gene's germline CDR1 is SGHRS and CDR2 YFSETQ. Trimming cost V 4 bases and J 3 bases, with 13 bases left between them. In nucleotides, the CDR3 is TGCGCCAGCAGCGAACCAGGGAAGGACACTGAAGCTTTCTTT. Its translation: CASSEPGKDTEAFF. Based on the CDR3 plus reference TRBV5-1 and TRBJ1-1, the full variable domain is KAGVTQTPRYLIKTRGQQVTLSCSPISGHRSVSWYQQTPGQGLQFLFEYFSETQRNKGNFPGRFSGRQFSNSRSEMNVSTLELGDSALYLCASSEPGKDTEAFFGQGTRLTVV.

This clone was detected once. The gene calls are TRBV28 and TRBJ1-3; no clear D gene. Per germline, CDR1 MDHEN and CDR2 SYDVKM. The CDR3 totals 16 residues. V lost 2 bases to trimming and J lost 0 bases, with 11 bases between them. The CDR3 coding sequence is TGTGCCAGCAGTTTAGCCCCTGTGGCCTCTGGAAACACCATATATTTT. Protein product: CASSLAPVASGNTIYF.

This chain joins TRBV5-4 and TRBJ2-7, with 12 bases that match TRBD2. Germline V lookup: CDR1 SGHNT, CDR2 YYREEE (reference sequence). The CDR3 spans 19 residues. The V and J ends lost 0 bases and 6 bases, in that order; junction bases with no gene match: 16. This CDR3 reads CASSLGIPQLAGGWREQYF. The CDR3 DNA follows: TGTGCCAGCAGCTTGGGGATCCCTCAACTAGCGGGAGGCTGGCGCGAGCAGTACTTC.

The chain couples TRBV4-1 to TRBJ1-5; D might be TRBD1 (6 bases). V shed 0 bases and J shed 2 bases, with 11 bases lying between them. This CDR3 contains 16 residues. In germline, CDR1 is MGHRA, CDR2 YSYEKL. The CDR3 loop is CASSQEGALGNQPQHF. The CDR3 nucleotides read TGCGCCAGCAGCCAAGAGGGGGCTTTGGGCAATCAGCCCCAGCATTTT.